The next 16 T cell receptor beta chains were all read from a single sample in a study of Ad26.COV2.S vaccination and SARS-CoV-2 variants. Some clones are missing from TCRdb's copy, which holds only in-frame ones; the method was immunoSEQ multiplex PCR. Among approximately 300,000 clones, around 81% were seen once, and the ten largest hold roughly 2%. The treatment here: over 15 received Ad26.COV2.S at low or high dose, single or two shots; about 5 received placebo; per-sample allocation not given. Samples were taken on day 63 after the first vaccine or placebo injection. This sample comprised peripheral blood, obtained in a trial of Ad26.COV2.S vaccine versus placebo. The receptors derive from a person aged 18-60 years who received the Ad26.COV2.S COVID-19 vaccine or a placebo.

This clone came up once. The CDR3 nucleotides are TGCGCCAGCAGCCCTCCTCTGGGGGGTGGCTATGGCTACACCTTC. Amino acids: CASSPPLGGGYGYTF. The chain employs TRBV4-1 and TRBJ1-2; possible D gene TRBD1, 5 bases. Germline V gene lookup returns CDR1 MGHRA and CDR2 YSYEKL. The V and J ends lost 4 bases and 4 bases respectively, with 16 bases between them. This CDR3 is 15 amino acids long.

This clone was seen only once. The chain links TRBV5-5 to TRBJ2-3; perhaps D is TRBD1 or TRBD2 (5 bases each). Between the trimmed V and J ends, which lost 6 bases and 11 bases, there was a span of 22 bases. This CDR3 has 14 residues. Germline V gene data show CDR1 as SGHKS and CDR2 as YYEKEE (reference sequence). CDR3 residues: CASTRPRGLGGQYF. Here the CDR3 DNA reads TGTGCCAGCACCCGACCCCGGGGCCTCGGAGGGCAGTATTTT.

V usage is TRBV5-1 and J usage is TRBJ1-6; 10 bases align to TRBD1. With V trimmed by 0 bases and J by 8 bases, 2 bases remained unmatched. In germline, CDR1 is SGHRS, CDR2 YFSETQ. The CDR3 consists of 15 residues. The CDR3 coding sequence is TGCGCCAGCAGCTTGGGGACAGGGGGACATTCACCCCTCCACTTT. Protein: CASSLGTGGHSPLHF.

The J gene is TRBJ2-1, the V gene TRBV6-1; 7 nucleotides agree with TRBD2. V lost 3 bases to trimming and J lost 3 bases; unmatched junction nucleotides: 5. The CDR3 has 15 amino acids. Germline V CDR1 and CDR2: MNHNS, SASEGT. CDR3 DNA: TGTGCCAGCAGTGAGACGGGGGGACGCTACAATGAGCAGTTCTTC. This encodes CASSETGGRYNEQFF.

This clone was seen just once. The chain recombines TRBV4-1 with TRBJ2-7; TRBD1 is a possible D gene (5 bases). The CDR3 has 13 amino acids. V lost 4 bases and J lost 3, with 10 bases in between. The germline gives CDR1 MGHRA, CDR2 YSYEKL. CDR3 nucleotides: TGCGCCAGCAGCCTGGGCAGGGACTACGAGCAGTACTTC. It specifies CASSLGRDYEQYF.

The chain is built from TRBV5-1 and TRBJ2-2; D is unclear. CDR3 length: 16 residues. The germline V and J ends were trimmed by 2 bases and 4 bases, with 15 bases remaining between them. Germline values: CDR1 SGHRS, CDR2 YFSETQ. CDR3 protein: CASSLTGSTLTGELFF. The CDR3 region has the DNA TGCGCCAGCAGCTTAACGGGCTCGACACTCACCGGGGAGCTGTTTTTT.

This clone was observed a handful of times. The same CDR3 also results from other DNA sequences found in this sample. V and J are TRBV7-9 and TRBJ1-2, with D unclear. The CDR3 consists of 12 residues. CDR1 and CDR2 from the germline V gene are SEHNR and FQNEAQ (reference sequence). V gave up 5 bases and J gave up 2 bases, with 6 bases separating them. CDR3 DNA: TGTGCCAGCAGCCTCGCAAACTATGGCTACACCTTC. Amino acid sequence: CASSLANYGYTF. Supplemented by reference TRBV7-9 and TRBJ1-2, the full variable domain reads DTGVSQNPRHKITKRGQNVTFRCDPISEHNRLYWYRQTLGQGPEFLTYFQNEAQLEKSRLLSDRFSAERPKGSFSTLEIQRTEQGDSAMYLCASSLANYGYTFGSGTRLTVV.

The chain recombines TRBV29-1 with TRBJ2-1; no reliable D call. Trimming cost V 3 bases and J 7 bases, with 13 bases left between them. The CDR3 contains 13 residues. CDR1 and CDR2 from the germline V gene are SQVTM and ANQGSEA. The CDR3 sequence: CSVDKQLGNEQFF. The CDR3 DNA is TGCAGCGTTGATAAACAGTTGGGGAATGAGCAGTTCTTC.

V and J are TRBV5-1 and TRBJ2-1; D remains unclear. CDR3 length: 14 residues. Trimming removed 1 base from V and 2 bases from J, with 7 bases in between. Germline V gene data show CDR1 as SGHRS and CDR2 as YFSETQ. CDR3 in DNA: TGCGCCAGCAGCTTGTTGCCTACCTACAATGAGCAGTTCTTC. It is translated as CASSLLPTYNEQFF.

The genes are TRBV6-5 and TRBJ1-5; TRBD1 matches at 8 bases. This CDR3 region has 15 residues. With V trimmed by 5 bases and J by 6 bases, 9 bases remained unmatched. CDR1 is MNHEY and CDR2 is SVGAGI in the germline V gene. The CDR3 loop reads CASSQSGGAGQPQHF. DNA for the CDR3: TGTGCCAGCAGTCAATCAGGGGGCGCAGGTCAGCCCCAGCATTTT.

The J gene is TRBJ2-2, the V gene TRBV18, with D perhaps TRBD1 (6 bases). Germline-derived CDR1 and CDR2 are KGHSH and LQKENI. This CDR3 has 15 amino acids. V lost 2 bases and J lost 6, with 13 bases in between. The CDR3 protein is CASSPDYRESGELFF. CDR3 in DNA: TGTGCCAGCTCACCAGACTACAGGGAGTCCGGGGAGCTGTTTTTT.

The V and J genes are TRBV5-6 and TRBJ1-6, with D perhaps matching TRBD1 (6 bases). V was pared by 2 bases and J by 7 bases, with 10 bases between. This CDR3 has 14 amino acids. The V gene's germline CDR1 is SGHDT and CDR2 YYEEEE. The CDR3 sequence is CASSFHRANSPLHF. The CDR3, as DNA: TGTGCCAGCAGCTTCCACAGGGCGAATTCACCCCTCCACTTT. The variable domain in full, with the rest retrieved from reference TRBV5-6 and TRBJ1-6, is DAGVTQSPTHLIKTRGQQVTLRCSPKSGHDTVSWYQQALGQGPQFIFQYYEEEERQRGNFPDRFSGHQFPNYSSELNVNALLLGDSALYLCASSFHRANSPLHFGNGTRLTVT.

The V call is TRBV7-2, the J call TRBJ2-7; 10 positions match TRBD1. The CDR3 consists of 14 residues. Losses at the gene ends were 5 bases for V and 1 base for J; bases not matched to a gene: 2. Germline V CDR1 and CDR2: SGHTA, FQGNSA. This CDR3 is CASSRDRGSYEQYF. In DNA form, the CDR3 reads TGTGCCAGCAGCCGGGACAGGGGTTCCTACGAGCAGTACTTC.

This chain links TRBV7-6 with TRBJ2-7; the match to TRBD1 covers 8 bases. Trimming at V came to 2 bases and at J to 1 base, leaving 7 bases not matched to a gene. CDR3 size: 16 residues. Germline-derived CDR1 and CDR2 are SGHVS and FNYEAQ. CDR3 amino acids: CASSLNPWTGSYEQYF. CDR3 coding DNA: TGTGCCAGCAGCTTAAATCCCTGGACAGGGTCCTACGAGCAGTACTTC.

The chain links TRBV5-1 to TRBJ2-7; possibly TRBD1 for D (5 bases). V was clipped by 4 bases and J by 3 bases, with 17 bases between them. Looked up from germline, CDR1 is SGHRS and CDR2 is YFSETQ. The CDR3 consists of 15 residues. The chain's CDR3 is CASSLIGSQGYEQYF. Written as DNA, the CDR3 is TGCGCCAGCAGCCTGATCGGCTCCCAGGGCTACGAGCAGTACTTC.

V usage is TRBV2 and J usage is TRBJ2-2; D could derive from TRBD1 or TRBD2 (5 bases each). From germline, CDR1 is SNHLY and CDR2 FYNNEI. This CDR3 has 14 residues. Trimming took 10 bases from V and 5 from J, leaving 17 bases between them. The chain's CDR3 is CATIGTASTGELFF. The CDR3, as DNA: TGTGCCACAATCGGGACGGCGAGTACCGGGGAGCTGTTTTTT. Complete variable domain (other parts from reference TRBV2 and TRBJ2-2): EPEVTQTPSHQVTQMGQEVILRCVPISNHLYFYWYRQILGQKVEFLVSFYNNEISEKSEIFDDQFSVERPDGSNFTLKIRSTKLEDSAMYFCATIGTASTGELFFGEGSRLTVL.